Below, 17 T cell receptor beta chains from the same sample are listed, as sequenced in a study of cytomegalovirus exposure and HLA in healthy donors. The PCR was carried out with 60 Vbeta primers and 13 Jbeta primers. This table comes from immunoSEQ multiplex PCR, and its TCRdb copy is limited to in-frame clones, with some not included. The top ten hold 22% of the sample, which has roughly 120,000 clones, roughly 80% seen once. Sequencing was performed on PBMCs. Receptors were obtained from a man aged 25-40 years in good health and CMV-seropositive.

The genes are TRBV1 and TRBJ2-7; the DNA was not used to check the table's D call, TRBD2. TRBV1 constitutes a pseudogene. The CDR3 is 14 amino acids. The CDR3 reads CTKLTSGSTYEQYV. CDR3 bases: TGCACCAAACTGACTAGCGGGAGTACCTACGAGCAGTACGTC.

V and J are TRBV5-1 and TRBJ2-7; no reliable D call. Germline CDR1 is SGHRS and CDR2 is YFSETQ. The CDR3 is 14 amino acids. Trimming took 0 bases from V and 0 from J, leaving 7 bases between them. DNA for the CDR3: TGCGCCAGCAGCTTGGATCGGTACTCCTACGAGCAGTACTTC. It translates to CASSLDRYSYEQYF.

The chain recombines TRBV11-3 with TRBJ2-1; possibly TRBD1 for D (5 bases). The CDR3 length is 15 residues. In germline, CDR1 is SGHNT, CDR2 YENEEA. V gave up 3 bases and J gave up 8 bases, with 17 bases separating them. The CDR3 region has the DNA TGTGCCAGCAGCTTTGGCAGGGCCTTTTTTTATGAGCAGTTCTTC. Protein sequence: CASSFGRAFFYEQFF. Complete variable domain (other parts from reference TRBV11-3 and TRBJ2-1): EAGVVQSPRYKIIEKKQPVAFWCNPISGHNTLYWYLQNLGQGPELLIRYENEEAVDDSQLPKDRFSAERLKGVDSTLKIQPAELGDSAVYLCASSFGRAFFYEQFFGPGTRLTVL.

The count of this clone is one. The chain joins TRBV18 to TRBJ2-7, with 7 bases matching TRBD1. CDR1 KGHSH and CDR2 LQKENI come from the germline V gene. The CDR3 length is 13 residues. Trimming removed 1 base from V and 6 bases from J; junction bases left unmatched: 3. CDR3 protein: CASSPRQGSEQYF. The CDR3, as DNA: TGTGCCAGCTCACCACGACAGGGTAGCGAGCAGTACTTC.

This sequence joins TRBV7-9 and TRBJ1-1; 11 positions match TRBD1. V lost 5 bases and J lost 3; bases outside the gene matches: 2. CDR3 length: 14 residues. Germline lookup yields CDR1 SEHNR and CDR2 FQNEAQ (reference sequence). CDR3 sequence: CASSGDRGYTEAFF. The CDR3 nucleotides read TGTGCCAGCAGCGGGGACAGGGGGTACACTGAAGCTTTCTTT.

The chain links TRBV19 to TRBJ1-4; 9 nucleotides align to TRBD1. CDR1 and CDR2 (germline): LNHDA, SQIVND (reference sequence). Trimming cost V 5 bases and J 7 bases; bases outside gene matches: 11. This CDR3 region has 16 residues. The CDR3 sequence is CASSPRTGTGTEKLFF. Written as DNA, the CDR3 is TGTGCCAGTAGTCCTAGAACCGGGACAGGGACTGAAAAACTGTTTTTT. The complete variable domain, with remaining parts taken from reference TRBV19 and TRBJ1-4, reads DGGITQSPKYLFRKEGQNVTLSCEQNLNHDAMYWYRQDPGQGLRLIYYSQIVNDFQKGDIAEGYSVSREKKESFPLTVTSAQKNPTAFYLCASSPRTGTGTEKLFFGSGTQLSVL.

V and J are TRBV5-1 and TRBJ2-3; maybe TRBD1 (7 bases). This CDR3 is 14 amino acids long. Trimming removed 4 bases from V and 8 bases from J, with 17 bases in between. CDR1 SGHRS and CDR2 YFSETQ come from the germline V gene. The chain's CDR3 is CASSIERQGGTQYF. For the CDR3, the DNA is TGCGCCAGCAGCATCGAACGACAGGGAGGTACGCAGTATTTT.

In nucleotides, the CDR3 is TGTGCCAGTAGTGCTCGTTCGTCTCCGGGGGGCTACACCTTC. This sequence encodes CASSARSSPGGYTF. The chain joins TRBV19 to TRBJ1-2; D unclear. Trimming removed 5 bases at V and 8 bases at J, with 18 bases between. CDR3 length: 14 residues. The V gene's germline CDR1 is LNHDA and CDR2 SQIVND (reference sequence).

With regard to this clone: Mismatch with germline at one junction end may stem from a read error. The CDR3 DNA reads as TGTGCCAGCAGCTCGACAGGGGCCTCTTATCGTCTCTTT. Translation gives CASSSTGASYRLF. The chain has TRBV6-5 and TRBJ1-1, with 8 bases fitting TRBD1. The germline gives CDR1 MNHEY, CDR2 SVGAGI. This CDR3 has 13 amino acids.

This clone turned up a few times. V is TRBV6-1 and J is TRBJ2-7; 7 nucleotides agree with TRBD1. The CDR3 loop spans 13 amino acids. Trimming took 2 bases from V and 7 from J; bases not matched to a gene: 5. Germline loops: CDR1 MNHNS, CDR2 SASEGT. CDR3 sequence reads: CASSETGVREQYF. For the CDR3, the DNA is TGTGCCAGCAGTGAAACAGGGGTAAGGGAGCAGTACTTC.

The genes are TRBV6-1 and TRBJ1-6, with TRBD1 identical over 10 bases. The CDR3 runs 14 residues. The ends lost 8 bases at V and 7 bases at J; junction bases unmatched: 5. Germline V lookup: CDR1 MNHNS, CDR2 SASEGT. CDR3 bases: TGTGCCAGCGGGACAGGGGTTGCCAATTCACCCCTCCACTTT. Amino acid sequence: CASGTGVANSPLHF.

The CDR3 here is CASSPSAGRNTEAFF. The CDR3 coding sequence is TGTGCCAGCTCACCATCCGCGGGCAGGAACACTGAAGCTTTCTTT. The chain uses TRBV18 and TRBJ1-1, with D uncertain. Trimming took off 2 bases at V and 1 base at J, with 11 bases between the two ends. Per germline, CDR1 KGHSH and CDR2 LQKENI. The CDR3 is 15 residues long.

V and J are TRBV29-1 and TRBJ2-7; D might be TRBD2 (5 bases). Trimming stripped 6 bases from V and 3 bases from J, with 18 bases between. CDR3 length: 14 residues. The germline V gene encodes CDR1 SQVTM and CDR2 ANQGSEA. The CDR3 protein is CSVGDSLTYYEQYF. In DNA form, the CDR3 reads TGCAGCGTGGGAGACTCTCTGACTTACTACGAGCAGTACTTC.

V usage is TRBV5-6 and J usage is TRBJ2-3; 10 positions match TRBD2. This CDR3 is 16 amino acids long. Germline-derived CDR1 and CDR2 are SGHDT and YYEEEE. V trimming: 0 bases; J trimming: 6 bases; junction bases outside the gene matches: 7. The CDR3, as DNA: TGTGCCAGCAGCTTGGGCCTAGCGGGAGTGGGGGATACGCAGTATTTT. Translation: CASSLGLAGVGDTQYF.

The rearrangement uses TRBV11-1 and TRBJ2-7; 7 bases line up with TRBD2. The trim removed 6 bases at V and 0 bases at J, leaving 5 bases unmatched. This CDR3 contains 14 residues. Germline V CDR1 and CDR2: SGHAT, FQDESV (reference sequence). CDR3 amino acids: CASRRRENSYEQYF. For the CDR3, the DNA is TGTGCCAGCAGGCGGCGGGAGAACTCCTACGAGCAGTACTTC. Together with reference TRBV11-1 and TRBJ2-7, the CDR3 gives the full variable domain: EAEVAQSPRYKITEKSQAVAFWCDPISGHATLYWYRQILGQGPELLVQFQDESVVDDSQLPKDRFSAERLKGVDSTLKIQPAELGDSAMYLCASRRRENSYEQYFGPGTRLTVT.

This clone came up once. The chain employs TRBV2 and TRBJ2-7; D possibly corresponds to TRBD2 (6 bases). Trimming stripped 7 bases from V and 2 bases from J, with 6 bases between. CDR3 size: 11 residues. The germline V gene has CDR1 SNHLY and CDR2 FYNNEI. In DNA form, the CDR3 reads TGTGCCAGCACGGGAGCCTACGAGCAGTACTTC. This gives the protein CASTGAYEQYF. Drawing the rest from reference TRBV2 and TRBJ2-7, the complete variable domain is EPEVTQTPSHQVTQMGQEVILRCVPISNHLYFYWYRQILGQKVEFLVSFYNNEISEKSEIFDDQFSVERPDGSNFTLKIRSTKLEDSAMYFCASTGAYEQYFGPGTRLTVT.

This chain connects TRBV20-1 to TRBJ2-1; unclear D gene. This CDR3 has 11 residues. V was trimmed by 6 bases and J by 9 bases, leaving 12 bases between them. Germline V lookup: CDR1 DFQATT, CDR2 SNEGSKA (reference sequence). CDR3 DNA: TGCAGTGCCCCAGAGGTGGGTGAGCAGTTCTTC. As protein: CSAPEVGEQFF.